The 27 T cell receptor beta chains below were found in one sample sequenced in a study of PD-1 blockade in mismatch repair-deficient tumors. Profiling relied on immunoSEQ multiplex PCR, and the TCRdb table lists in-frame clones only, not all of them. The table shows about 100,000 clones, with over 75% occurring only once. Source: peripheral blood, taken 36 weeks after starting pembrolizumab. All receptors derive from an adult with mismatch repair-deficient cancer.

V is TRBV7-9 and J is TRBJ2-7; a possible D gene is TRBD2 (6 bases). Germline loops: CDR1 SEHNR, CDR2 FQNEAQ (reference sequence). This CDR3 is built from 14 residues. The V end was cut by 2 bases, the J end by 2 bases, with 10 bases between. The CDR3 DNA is TGTGCCAGCAGCTTATTAGCGGAGGCCTACGAGCAGTACTTC. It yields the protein CASSLLAEAYEQYF.

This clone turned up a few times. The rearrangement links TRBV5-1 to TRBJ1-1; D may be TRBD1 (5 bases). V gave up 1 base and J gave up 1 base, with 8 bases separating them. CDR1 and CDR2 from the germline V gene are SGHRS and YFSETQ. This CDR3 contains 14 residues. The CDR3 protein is CASSLRQQNTEAFF. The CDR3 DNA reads TGCGCCAGCAGCTTGAGACAGCAGAACACTGAAGCTTTCTTT.

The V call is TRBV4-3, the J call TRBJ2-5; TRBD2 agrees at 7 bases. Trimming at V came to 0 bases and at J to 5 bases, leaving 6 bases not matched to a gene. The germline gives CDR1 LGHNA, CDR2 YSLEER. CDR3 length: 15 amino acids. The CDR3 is CASSQEGREWETQYF. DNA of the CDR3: TGCGCCAGCAGCCAAGAGGGGCGGGAGTGGGAGACCCAGTACTTC.

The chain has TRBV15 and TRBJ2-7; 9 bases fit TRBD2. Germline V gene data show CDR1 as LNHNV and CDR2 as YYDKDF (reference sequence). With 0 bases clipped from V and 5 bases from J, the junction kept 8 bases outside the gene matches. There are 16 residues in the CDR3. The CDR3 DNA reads TGTGCCACCAGCAGAGATGGCGGGAGGGAGAGTAACGAGCAGTACTTC. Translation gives CATSRDGGRESNEQYF.

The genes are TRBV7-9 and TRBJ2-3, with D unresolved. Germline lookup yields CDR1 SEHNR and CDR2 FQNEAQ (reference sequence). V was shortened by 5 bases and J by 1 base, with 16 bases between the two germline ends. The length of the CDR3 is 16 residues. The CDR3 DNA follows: TGTGCCAGCAGCACCAAACCCGGCCTTCGCACAGATACGCAGTATTTT. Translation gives CASSTKPGLRTDTQYF.

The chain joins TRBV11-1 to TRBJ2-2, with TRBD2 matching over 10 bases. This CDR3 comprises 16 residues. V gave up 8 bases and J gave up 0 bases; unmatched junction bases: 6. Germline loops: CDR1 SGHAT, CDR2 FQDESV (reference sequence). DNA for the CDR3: TGTGCCAGCTCTAATAGCGGGAGGTCGAACACCGGGGAGCTGTTTTTT. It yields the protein CASSNSGRSNTGELFF.

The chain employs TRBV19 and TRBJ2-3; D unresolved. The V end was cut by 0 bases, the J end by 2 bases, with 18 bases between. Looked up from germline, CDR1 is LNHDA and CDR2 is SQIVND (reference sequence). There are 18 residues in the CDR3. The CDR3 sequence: CASSIDSTPSSHTDTQYF. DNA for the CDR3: TGTGCCAGTAGTATAGATTCTACCCCTTCGAGTCACACAGATACGCAGTATTTT.

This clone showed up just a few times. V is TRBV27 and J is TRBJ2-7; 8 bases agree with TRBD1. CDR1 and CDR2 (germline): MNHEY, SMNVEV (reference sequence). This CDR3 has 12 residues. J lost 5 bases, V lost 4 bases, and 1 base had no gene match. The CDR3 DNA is TGTGCCAGCAGTTCGACAGGGGACGAGCAGTACTTC. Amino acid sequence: CASSSTGDEQYF.

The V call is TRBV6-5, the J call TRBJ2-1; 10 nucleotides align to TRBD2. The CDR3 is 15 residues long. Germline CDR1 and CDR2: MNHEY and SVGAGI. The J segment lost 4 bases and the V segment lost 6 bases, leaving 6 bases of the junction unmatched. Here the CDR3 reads CASSRTSGEYNEQFF. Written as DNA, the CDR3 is TGTGCCAGCAGCCGAACTAGCGGGGAATACAATGAGCAGTTCTTC.

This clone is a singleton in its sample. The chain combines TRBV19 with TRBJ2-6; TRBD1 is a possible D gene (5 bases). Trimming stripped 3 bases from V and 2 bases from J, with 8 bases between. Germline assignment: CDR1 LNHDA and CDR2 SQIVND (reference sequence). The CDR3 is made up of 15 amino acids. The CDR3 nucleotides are TGTGCCAGTAGTATTACAGGTACTGGGGCCAACGTCCTGACTTTC. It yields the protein CASSITGTGANVLTF. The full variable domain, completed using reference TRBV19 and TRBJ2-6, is DGGITQSPKYLFRKEGQNVTLSCEQNLNHDAMYWYRQDPGQGLRLIYYSQIVNDFQKGDIAEGYSVSREKKESFPLTVTSAQKNPTAFYLCASSITGTGANVLTFGAGSRLTVL.

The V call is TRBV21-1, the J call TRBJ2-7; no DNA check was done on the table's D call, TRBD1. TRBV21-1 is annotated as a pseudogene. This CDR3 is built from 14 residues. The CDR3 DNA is TGTGCCAGCAGCACCGACAGGGGGCCCTACGAGCAGTACTTC. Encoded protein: CASSTDRGPYEQYF.

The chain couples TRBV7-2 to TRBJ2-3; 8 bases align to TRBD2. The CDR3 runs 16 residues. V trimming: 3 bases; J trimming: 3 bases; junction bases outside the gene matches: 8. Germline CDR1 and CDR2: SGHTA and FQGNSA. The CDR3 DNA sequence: TGTGCCAGCAGCTTTCAAGCGGGAGCGAATACAGATACGCAGTATTTT. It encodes CASSFQAGANTDTQYF.

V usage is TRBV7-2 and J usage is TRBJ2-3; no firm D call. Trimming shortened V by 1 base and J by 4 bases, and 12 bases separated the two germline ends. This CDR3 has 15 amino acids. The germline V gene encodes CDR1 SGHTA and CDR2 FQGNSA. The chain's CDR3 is CASSLGQVRADTQYF. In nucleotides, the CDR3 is TGTGCCAGCAGCTTAGGTCAGGTACGGGCAGATACGCAGTATTTT.

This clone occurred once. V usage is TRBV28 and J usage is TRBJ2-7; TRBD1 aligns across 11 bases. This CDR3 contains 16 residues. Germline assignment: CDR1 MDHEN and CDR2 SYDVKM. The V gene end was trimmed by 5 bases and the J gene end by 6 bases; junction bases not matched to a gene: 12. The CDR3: CASSLFGTGGRGEQYF. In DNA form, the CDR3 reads TGTGCCAGCAGTCTCTTCGGGACAGGGGGGCGAGGCGAGCAGTACTTC.

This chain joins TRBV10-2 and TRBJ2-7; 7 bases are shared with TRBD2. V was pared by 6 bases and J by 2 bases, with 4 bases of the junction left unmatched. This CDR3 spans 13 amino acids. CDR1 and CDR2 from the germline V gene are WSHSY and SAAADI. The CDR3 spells CASRASGPYEQYF. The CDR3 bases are TGCGCCAGCAGGGCTAGCGGTCCCTACGAGCAGTACTTC.

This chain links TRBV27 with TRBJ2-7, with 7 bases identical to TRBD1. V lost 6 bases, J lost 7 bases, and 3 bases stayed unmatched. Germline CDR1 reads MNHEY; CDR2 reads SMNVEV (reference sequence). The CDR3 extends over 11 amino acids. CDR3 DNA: TGTGCCAGCAGCTACAGGGGAGAGCAGTACTTC. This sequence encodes CASSYRGEQYF.

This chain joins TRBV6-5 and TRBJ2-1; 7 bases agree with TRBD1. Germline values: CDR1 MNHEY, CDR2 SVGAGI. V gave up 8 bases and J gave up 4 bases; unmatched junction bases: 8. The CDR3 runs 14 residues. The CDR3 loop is CASHNRGQYNEQFF. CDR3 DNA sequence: TGTGCCAGCCACAACAGGGGCCAGTACAATGAGCAGTTCTTC.

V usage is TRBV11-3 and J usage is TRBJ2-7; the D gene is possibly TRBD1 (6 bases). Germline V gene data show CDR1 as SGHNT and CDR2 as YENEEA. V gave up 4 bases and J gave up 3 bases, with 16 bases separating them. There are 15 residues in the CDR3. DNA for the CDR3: TGTGCCAGCAGCTCCAGGGGTAGCGTTGACTACGAGCAGTACTTC. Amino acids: CASSSRGSVDYEQYF. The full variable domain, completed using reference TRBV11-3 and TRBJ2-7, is EAGVVQSPRYKIIEKKQPVAFWCNPISGHNTLYWYLQNLGQGPELLIRYENEEAVDDSQLPKDRFSAERLKGVDSTLKIQPAELGDSAVYLCASSSRGSVDYEQYFGPGTRLTVT.

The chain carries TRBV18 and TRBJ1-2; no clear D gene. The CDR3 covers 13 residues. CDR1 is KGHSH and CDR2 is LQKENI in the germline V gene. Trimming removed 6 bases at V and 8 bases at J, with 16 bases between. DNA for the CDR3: TGTGCCAGCTCCCCGGCCGGGGTTGACGGCTACACCTTC. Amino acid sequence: CASSPAGVDGYTF.

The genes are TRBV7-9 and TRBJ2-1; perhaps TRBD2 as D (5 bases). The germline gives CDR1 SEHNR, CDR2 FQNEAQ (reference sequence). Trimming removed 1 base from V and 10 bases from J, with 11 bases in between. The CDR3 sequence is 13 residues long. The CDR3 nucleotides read TGTGCCAGCAGCTTAGAACTAGAGGAAGAGCAGTTCTTC. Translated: CASSLELEEEQFF.

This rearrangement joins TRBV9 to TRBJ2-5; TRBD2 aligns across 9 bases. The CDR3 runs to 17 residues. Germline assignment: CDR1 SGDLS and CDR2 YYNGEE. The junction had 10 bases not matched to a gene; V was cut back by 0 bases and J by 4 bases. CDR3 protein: CASSVGLSGSLGETQYF. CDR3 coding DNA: TGTGCCAGCAGCGTAGGTCTTAGCGGGAGTTTAGGAGAGACCCAGTACTTC.

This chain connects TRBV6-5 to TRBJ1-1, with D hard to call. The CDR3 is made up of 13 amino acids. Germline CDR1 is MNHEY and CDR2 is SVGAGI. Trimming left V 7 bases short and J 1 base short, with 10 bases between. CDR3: CASTVGGNTEAFF. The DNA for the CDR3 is TGTGCCAGCACCGTCGGAGGGAACACTGAAGCTTTCTTT.

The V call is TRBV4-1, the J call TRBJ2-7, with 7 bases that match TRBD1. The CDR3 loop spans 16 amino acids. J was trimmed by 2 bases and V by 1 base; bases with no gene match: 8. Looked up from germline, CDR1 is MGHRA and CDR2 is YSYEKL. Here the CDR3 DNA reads TGCGCCAGCAGCCAAGGACTGGGGACAGCAACCTACGAGCAGTACTTC. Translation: CASSQGLGTATYEQYF.

The CDR3 region has the DNA TGTGCCAGCACCCCCCTCGGGCGGACGAACACTGAAGCTTTCTTT. It specifies CASTPLGRTNTEAFF. The rearrangement links TRBV28 to TRBJ1-1; D is unclear. There are 15 residues in the CDR3. Germline V gives CDR1 MDHEN, CDR2 SYDVKM. The germline V and J ends were trimmed by 7 bases and 1 base, with 16 bases remaining between them.

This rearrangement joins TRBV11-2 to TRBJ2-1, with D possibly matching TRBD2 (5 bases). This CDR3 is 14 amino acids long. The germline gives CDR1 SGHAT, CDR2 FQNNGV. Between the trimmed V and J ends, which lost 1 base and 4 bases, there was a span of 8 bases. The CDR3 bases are TGTGCCAGCAGCTTAGTCGGACTTTACAATGAGCAGTTCTTC. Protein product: CASSLVGLYNEQFF.

CDR3 residues: CASSLQGFSYGYTF. In nucleotides, the CDR3 is TGCGCCAGCAGCTTACAGGGTTTTTCGTATGGCTACACCTTC. The chain links TRBV5-1 to TRBJ1-2; D is possibly TRBD1 (6 bases). This CDR3 is 14 amino acids long. The V gene lost 2 bases and the J gene lost 5 bases, with 13 bases spanning the gap. Germline-derived CDR1 and CDR2 are SGHRS and YFSETQ.

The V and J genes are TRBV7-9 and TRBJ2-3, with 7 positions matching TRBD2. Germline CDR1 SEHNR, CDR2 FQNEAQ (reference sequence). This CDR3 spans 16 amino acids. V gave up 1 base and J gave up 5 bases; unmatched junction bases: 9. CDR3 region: CASSLGMAGVVDTQYF. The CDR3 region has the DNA TGTGCCAGCAGCTTAGGGATGGCGGGAGTAGTAGATACGCAGTATTTT.